One sample yielded the 11 T cell receptor beta chains listed below, sequenced in a study of T cell changes during pregnancy in multiple sclerosis. Profiled with immunoSEQ multiplex PCR; TCRdb holds only in-frame clones, not every one. The sample consists of 9,500 to 12,000 clones, roughly 80% of them appearing once. The sequencing here drew on CD8+ T cells from peripheral blood mononuclear cells, taken after pregnancy. The receptor source for this set is a female donor in good health, enrolled as a control in a pregnancy study.

V usage is TRBV5-6 and J usage is TRBJ2-7; possible D gene TRBD1, 5 bases. V was trimmed by 2 bases and J by 0 bases, leaving 6 bases between them. Germline V gene lookup returns CDR1 SGHDT and CDR2 YYEEEE. CDR3 length equals 13 residues. The CDR3 DNA is TGTGCCAGCAGCTTTGACAGCTCCTACGAGCAGTACTTC. Amino acids: CASSFDSSYEQYF.

The gene calls are TRBV6-1 and TRBJ2-7, with 15 bases aligning to TRBD2. This CDR3 is 15 amino acids long. Germline values: CDR1 MNHNS, CDR2 SASEGT. V lost 6 bases, J lost 3 bases, and 3 bases stayed unmatched. Here the CDR3 reads CASRPGLAGGYEQYF. CDR3 nucleotide sequence: TGTGCCAGCAGGCCGGGACTAGCGGGGGGCTACGAGCAGTACTTC.

The chain recombines TRBV6-1 with TRBJ2-7; maybe TRBD1 (5 bases). The CDR3 covers 15 residues. The germline V gene encodes CDR1 MNHNS and CDR2 SASEGT. Deletions cut 8 bases from V and 6 bases from J, with 23 bases between. Here the CDR3 reads CASREFIGVSAEQYF. The CDR3 DNA sequence: TGTGCCAGCCGAGAATTCATAGGGGTAAGCGCCGAGCAGTACTTC.

The chain carries TRBV19 and TRBJ2-2; 11 bases are a match to TRBD2. V shed 9 bases and J 7 bases; nucleotides not matched to a gene: 10. The CDR3 is made up of 15 amino acids. Germline V gene sequence: CDR1 LNHDA, CDR2 SQIVND (reference sequence). CDR3 sequence reads: CASSGVAGGVGELFF. DNA of the CDR3: TGTGCCAGCTCTGGTGTAGCGGGAGGGGTCGGGGAGCTGTTTTTT.

This clone was detected once. CDR3 amino acids: CASRSPGGREKLFF. DNA for the CDR3: TGTGCCAGTAGATCGCCAGGGGGTAGAGAAAAACTGTTTTTT. The rearrangement uses TRBV19 and TRBJ1-4; 7 nucleotides agree with TRBD1. The CDR3 consists of 14 residues. The ends lost 6 bases at V and 8 bases at J; junction bases unmatched: 9. Germline V gives CDR1 LNHDA, CDR2 SQIVND (reference sequence).

This sequence joins TRBV6-1 and TRBJ2-5; TRBD1 agrees at 9 bases. The CDR3 is 15 residues long. Germline V gene data show CDR1 as MNHNS and CDR2 as SASEGT. V was clipped by 5 bases and J by 4 bases; unmatched bases: 8. CDR3 DNA: TGTGCCAGCAGTCCCGGGACAGGGCAAGCAGAGACCCAGTACTTC. This encodes CASSPGTGQAETQYF.

The V and J genes are TRBV28 and TRBJ2-7, with a weak D call TRBD1 (6 bases). The CDR3 runs to 18 residues. From germline, CDR1 is MDHEN and CDR2 SYDVKM. The ends were cut back, 0 bases at V and 1 base at J, with 19 bases in the middle. CDR3 in DNA: TGTGCCAGCAGTTTATGGAGATCGAGCCGGGACATTTCCTACGAGCAGTACTTC. Its translation is CASSLWRSSRDISYEQYF.

The chain employs TRBV6-5 and TRBJ1-1, with TRBD1 matching 7 bases. This CDR3 comprises 14 residues. V was clipped by 9 bases and J by 7 bases; unmatched bases: 14. Per germline, CDR1 MNHEY and CDR2 SVGAGI. In DNA form, the CDR3 reads TGTGCCAGTCGGGTGGGAAGGGGGCTGAGTGAAGCTTTCTTT. Its protein product is CASRVGRGLSEAFF.

The rearrangement links TRBV28 to TRBJ2-3; no firm D call. Trimming pared 0 bases from V and 5 bases from J, leaving 6 bases between. The V gene's germline CDR1 is MDHEN and CDR2 SYDVKM. The CDR3 extends over 13 amino acids. The CDR3 region has the DNA TGTGCCAGCAGTTTATGTTGCGGAGATACGCAGTATTTT. It codes for CASSLCCGDTQYF.

By sample fraction, this clone is medium-sized. The CDR3 here is CASSLGTGGYTEAFF. In DNA form, the CDR3 reads TGTGCCAGCAGCTTGGGAACAGGGGGCTACACTGAAGCTTTCTTT. The chain uses TRBV5-6 and TRBJ1-1; 9 bases agree with TRBD1. The CDR3 has 15 residues. V shed 0 bases and J 3 bases; nucleotides not matched to a gene: 3. Germline CDR1 reads SGHDT; CDR2 reads YYEEEE.

The genes are TRBV4-2 and TRBJ2-5; 8 bases match TRBD2. The CDR3 is 16 amino acids. Germline lookup yields CDR1 LGHNA and CDR2 YNFKEQ. V was pared by 1 base and J by 4 bases, with 8 bases of the junction left unmatched. This CDR3 is CASSQADGRGRETQYF. CDR3 nucleotide sequence: TGTGCCAGCAGCCAAGCGGACGGGAGGGGTCGAGAGACCCAGTACTTC.